The source of this TCR beta chain is a study of cytomegalovirus exposure and HLA in healthy donors. Study-level findings and limits: About 87% or about 30% of the time was how often most TCR beta V segments were productive, according to an earlier analysis. Presence/absence analyses rested on an assumption that sequencing depth was roughly uniform across donors. Later work showed greater clonal expansion in HLA-associated TCR beta chains than in equally common others. The records held CMV serostatus as the only immune exposure information.

The CDR3 covers 12 residues. V was shortened by 6 bases and J by 7 bases, with 12 bases between the two germline ends. Per germline, CDR1 MRHNA and CDR2 SNTAGT. Primers included in the PCR were 60 Vbeta and 13 Jbeta primers. Only in-frame clones appear in the TCRdb table, and some are missing; sequencing was by immunoSEQ multiplex PCR. Counted here are about 170,000 clones, roughly four fifths occurring once; the ten biggest clones make up more than 4%. Details on this clone: The target antigen is unknown.

The receptor was isolated from a man aged 18 to 29 in good health and CMV-seronegative. Sequencing input: PBMCs. This chain uses TRBV6-4 with TRBJ2-5; D perhaps matches TRBD2 (5 bases). The CDR3 bases are TGTGCCAGCAGGAGAGGTGGAGGGACCCAGTACTTC. Protein sequence: CASRRGGGTQYF.